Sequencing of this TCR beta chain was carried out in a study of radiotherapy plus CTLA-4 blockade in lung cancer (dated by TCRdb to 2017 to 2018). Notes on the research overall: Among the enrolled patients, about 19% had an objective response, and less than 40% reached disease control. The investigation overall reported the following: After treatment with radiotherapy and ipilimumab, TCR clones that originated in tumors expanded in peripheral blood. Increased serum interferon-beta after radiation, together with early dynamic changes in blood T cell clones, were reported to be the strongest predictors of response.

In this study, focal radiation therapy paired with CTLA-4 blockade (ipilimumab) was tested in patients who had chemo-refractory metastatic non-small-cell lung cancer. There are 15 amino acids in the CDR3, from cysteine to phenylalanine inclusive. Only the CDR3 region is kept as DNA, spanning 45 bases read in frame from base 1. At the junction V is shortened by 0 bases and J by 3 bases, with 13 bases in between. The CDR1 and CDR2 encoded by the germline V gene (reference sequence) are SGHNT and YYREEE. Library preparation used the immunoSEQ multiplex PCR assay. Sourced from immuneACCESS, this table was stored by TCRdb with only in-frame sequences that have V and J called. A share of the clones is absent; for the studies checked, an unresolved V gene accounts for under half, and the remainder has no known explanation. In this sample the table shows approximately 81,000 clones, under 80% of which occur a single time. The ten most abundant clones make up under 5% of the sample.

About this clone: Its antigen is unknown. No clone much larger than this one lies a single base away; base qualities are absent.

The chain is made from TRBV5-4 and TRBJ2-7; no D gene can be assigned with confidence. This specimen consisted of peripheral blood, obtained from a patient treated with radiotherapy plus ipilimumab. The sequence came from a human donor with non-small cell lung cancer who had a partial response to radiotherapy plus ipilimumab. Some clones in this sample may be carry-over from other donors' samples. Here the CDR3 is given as CASSLVSLRDYEQYF. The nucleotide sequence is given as TGTGCCAGCAGCTTGGTGAGTCTGCGAGACTACGAGCAGTACTTC.